The present entry profiles one T cell receptor (beta chain) with its context. Its antigen remains unidentified. Produced via immunoSEQ multiplex PCR; TCRdb's table is partial and in-frame only. The sample carries approximately 150,000 clones, 90% recorded once. The data stem from a study of T cell responses to AZD1222 COVID-19 vaccine. The CDR3 extends over 15 amino acids. V shed 4 bases, J shed 4 bases, and the junction held 6 bases outside the gene matches. The V gene's germline CDR1 is SQVTM and CDR2 ANQGSEA. Whole-study results and caveats: Clonal diversity may have been underestimated, and the donors were mostly white British, with more females than males. Seropositive AZD1222 recipients at baseline numbered only 6 or 7.

The genes are TRBV29-1 and TRBJ1-5, with 11 bases identical to TRBD1. This material consisted of peripheral blood, taken 28 days after the second AZD1222 dose. This clonotype was obtained from an adult who received the AZD1222 COVID-19 vaccine. The CDR3 nucleotides read TGCAGCGTTGCCGAGGACAGGGGGCTGAATCAGCCCCAGCATTTT. Its protein is CSVAEDRGLNQPQHF.